This T cell receptor beta chain was documented in a study of cytomegalovirus exposure and HLA in healthy donors (dated by TCRdb to between 2016 and 2019). About the investigation overall: An earlier analysis of several hundred of the donors reported roughly 300 Gb of sequence data and some 120 million unique TCR beta sequences from some 180 million T cells. The number of typed donors differed by locus: about 629-630 for A, B, C, DRB1 and DQB1; roughly 510 for DQA1; some 590 for DPA1; and approximately 450 for DPB1. Several DR-DQ haplotypes were treated as single units for association and clustering because of strong linkage in the cohort. The study used immunosequencing to profile the T cell repertoires of approximately 630 subjects and linked those repertoires to cytomegalovirus serostatus. The aim of the study was to test whether cataloging public T cell receptors could identify signatures of past pathogen exposure. Besides the first cohort of 666 subjects, a separate validation cohort made up of some 110 different subjects was used. About 280 gigabases of sequencing data and 80 million or so unique TCR sequences were included in an early release covering roughly 700 HLA-typed donors. To predict cytomegalovirus infection status, the study brought together high-throughput TCR immunosequencing, statistical association of individual TCRs with disease status, and machine learning. A later genetic analysis took genome-wide SNP genotypes for about three fifths of the 666 donors and used that subset as a discovery cohort. Every discovery cohort repertoire had been produced on one sequencing platform. Across under 500 genotyped donors of the cohort, an average of about 240,000 unique TCR beta nucleotide sequences per donor were sequenced, and around 19% of those sequences were non-productive. Alongside the repertoire data, information on donor age, sex, ethnicity and CMV serostatus was compiled. HLA typing covered class I and class II loci at four-digit resolution. A later analysis re-examined previously published TCR beta repertoires from 610 or so donors and added high-resolution HLA genotyping to investigate patterns of TCR occurrence. An earlier analysis of fewer than 750 of the donors used high-throughput TCR beta sequencing to judge whether each TCR beta V gene segment behaved as functional or pseudogenic. Rather than drawing on any new phenotypic data, the later analysis identified candidate immune exposures from TCR beta sequences and the way those sequences occurred across donors. The genetic ancestry cluster associated with self-reported Caucasian donors included roughly four fifths of the roughly 380 genotyped donors. Findings and caveats that apply to the study as a whole: A later analysis found that most CMV-associated TCR beta chains appeared HLA-restricted, with HLA associations seemingly driven largely by CMV exposure. Several of the top co-occurrence clusters appeared to be linked to parvovirus B19, influenza, CMV and Epstein-Barr virus, according to a later analysis. CMV serostatus was the only immune exposure information available for the cohort. In a later analysis, TCR association rates were found to vary across HLA loci, with the most associated TCRs seen for DRB1 alleles and the fewest for HLA-C alleles. It was suggested by the authors that the approach could potentially be generalized to other disease states and immunological phenotypes. Because HLA typing was unavailable for some donors at each locus, only the typed subset was used in association tests. A total of roughly 160 TCR beta chains were listed by the study as associated with cytomegalovirus. When HLA alleles, especially DR and DQ, strongly co-occurred, TCR associations were difficult to assign to individual alleles. In vitro tests confirmed that a few of the cytomegalovirus-associated TCR beta chains recognize cytomegalovirus antigens. A later analysis associated around 16,000 TCR beta sequences with specific HLA alleles at a false discovery rate of 0.05. A further reported finding was that TCR beta sequences accurately predicted the HLA-A and HLA-B alleles for most subjects in the first cohort. In both the original and validation cohorts, the classifier was reported to diagnose cytomegalovirus status with high specificity and sensitivity. Linkage disequilibrium might explain the correlated functional status among segregating V segments, but an unknown experimental factor could not be excluded. In a later genetic analysis, a missense DCLRE1C variant was associated with V-gene and J-gene trimming of TCR beta chains, and the association was replicated in an independent cohort. The cohort was sequenced for TCR beta chains only, and without alpha or paired-chain data the features that could be detected were limited. Over 15 rarely observed V segments, including chromosome 9 orphons, were excluded from the earlier analysis of about 600 of the donors because counts were too low. Roughly uniform sequencing depth across donors was assumed in presence/absence analyses, although this assumption may not hold. According to a later genetic analysis, donors in an Asian-associated ancestry cluster had fewer N-insertions in productive TCRs than the approximately 700-donor mean. Broadly in line with IMGT annotations, most TCR beta V segments showed up in productive rearrangements about 90% or about 30% of the time in an earlier analysis of approximately 600 of the donors. Most TCR sequences were observed very rarely across donors, whereas some public TCRs were present in many individuals. In a later analysis, HLA-associated TCR beta chains were found to be more clonally expanded and to have lower generation probabilities than equally common non-associated chains. A cluster of highly shared sequence variants was judged likely to represent a technical artifact of the sequencing pipeline.

Libraries came from the immunoSEQ multiplex PCR assay. The multiplex PCR relied on a mix of 60 forward primers for TCR Vbeta segments and 13 reverse primers for TCR Jbeta segments. The CDR3 region of rearranged TCR beta genes was amplified from genomic DNA with a multiplex PCR assay. Amplified TCR beta libraries were sequenced as 87-base-pair reads on the Illumina HiSeq System. On the study's bioinformatics: In a later analysis, tens of millions of unique TCR beta chains were counted across the roughly 610 repertoires, and around 11 million of these chains were shared by at least two donors. A nearest-neighbor algorithm error-corrected the raw reads and collapsed the reads into unique sequences, merging closely related sequences to remove PCR and sequencing errors. Alignment of CDR3 sequences to IMGT reference sequences was used to assign V, D and J gene segments. For a sequence to be retained, a match of at least six nucleotides was required to both a V gene segment and a J gene segment. Rearrangements were called productive when the CDR3 lacked stop codons and stayed in frame with V and J; all others were non-productive. Following IMGT convention, CDR3 was defined as the stretch from the second conserved V-encoded cysteine to the conserved J-encoded phenylalanine. The earlier analysis of about 590 of the donors excluded sequences that lacked an unambiguous match to a single V gene segment. In an earlier analysis of a few hundred of the donors, a V segment was called functional when productive rearrangements were above 56.7%, and segregating when the standard deviation between donors exceeded 5%. A statistical classification framework was developed to diagnose cytomegalovirus status using the catalog of TCR beta chain sequences. V and J gene assignment, in a later analysis, came from comparing TCR nucleotide sequences with IMGT/GENE-DB human TR gene sequences. A later analysis assigned CDR3 sequences and most-parsimonious VDJ recombination scenarios with the TCRdist pipeline. In a later analysis, each TCR beta chain was defined by its CDR3 amino acid sequence together with its V-gene family, and reads without a unique V-gene family were excluded. A later analysis removed nearly 600 highly shared, low-generation-probability nucleotide sequences to deal with suspected cross-contamination and a sequencing artifact. In a later analysis, a clonal expansion index was calculated for each public chain from normalized within-repertoire ranks of inferred template counts. A later analysis computed generation probabilities with a VDJ recombination model fitted to out-of-frame rearrangements, and checked the results against IGoR. A later analysis scored TCR-TCR, TCR-HLA and TCR-CMV co-occurrence with hypergeometric tests, applying a repertoire-size bias correction to TCR pairs. To estimate false discovery rates, a later analysis permuted the HLA or CMV assignments 20 times. A later analysis grouped co-occurring TCRs with DBSCAN, adding TCRdist sequence similarity when clustering within HLA-allele-positive subsets. For co-occurrence clustering, repertoires with fewer than 30,000 or more than 120,000 public chains were excluded, along with a handful of repertoires with anomalous nucleotide sharing. TCRdb stores this immuneACCESS table with in-frame sequences only. Part of the clones is absent; in the studies checked, under half of the shortfall reflects unresolved V genes, and no reason is known for the rest. D and trimming were read from the DNA, whereas the V and J calls and clone size are those reported in that table. The table for this sample shows some 82,000 clones. Of the sample, 0.95% to 1.3% falls within the top ten clones.

As regards this clone: This clone's antigen is unknown.

The cohort was made up of approximately 670 healthy bone marrow donors. At the time of sampling, every cohort member was nominally healthy, though immune exposures that went unrecorded were likely present. The donor was CMV seronegative and belonged to the group of 380 or so seronegative cohort members. A peripheral blood sample was provided by each donor, and peripheral blood mononuclear cells were used for TCR beta sequencing. Genomic DNA was extracted from the blood cell samples with the Qiagen DNeasy Blood Extraction Kit. The sequence derives from a woman between 25 and 40 years old in good health and CMV-seronegative. Sequenced: PBMCs.

Read as DNA, the sequence is TGTGCCTGGAGACTAGCGGGGTGGAGGACAGATACGCAGTATTTT. Its protein is CAWRLAGWRTDTQYF. The sequence links TRBV30 to TRBJ2-3, with 10 bases matching TRBD2. Per the germline V gene (reference sequence), GTSNPN is the CDR1 and SVGIG is the CDR2. Including the terminal cysteine and phenylalanine, the CDR3 comprises 15 residues. The CDR3 DNA has 45 bases and is translated from base 1. Unmatched junction bases come to 6, with V trimmed by 3 bases and J by 3 bases.